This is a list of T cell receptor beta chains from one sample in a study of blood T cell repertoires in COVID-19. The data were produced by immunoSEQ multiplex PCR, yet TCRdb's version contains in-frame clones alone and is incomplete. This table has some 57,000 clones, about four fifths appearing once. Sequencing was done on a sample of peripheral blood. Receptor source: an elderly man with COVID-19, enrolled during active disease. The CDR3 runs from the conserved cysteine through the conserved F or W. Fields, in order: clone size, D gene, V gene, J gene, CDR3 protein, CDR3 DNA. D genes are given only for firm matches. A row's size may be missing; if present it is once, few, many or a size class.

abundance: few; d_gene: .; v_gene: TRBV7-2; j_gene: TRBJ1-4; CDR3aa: CASSLAGRAEKLFF; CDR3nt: TGTGCCAGCAGCTTAGCGGGGAGGGCTGAAAAACTGTTTTTT
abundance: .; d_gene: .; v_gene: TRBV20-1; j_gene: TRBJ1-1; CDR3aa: CSASQGNTEAFF; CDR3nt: TGCAGTGCTAGTCAGGGCAACACTGAAGCTTTCTTT
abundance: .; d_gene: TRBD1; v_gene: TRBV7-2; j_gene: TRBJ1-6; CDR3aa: CASSFGQGANSPLHF; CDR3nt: TGTGCCAGCAGCTTCGGACAGGGGGCGAATTCACCCCTCCACTTT
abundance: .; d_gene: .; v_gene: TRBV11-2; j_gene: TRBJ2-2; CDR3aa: CASSWGLNTGELFF; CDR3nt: TGTGCCAGCAGCTGGGGACTGAACACCGGGGAGCTGTTTTTT
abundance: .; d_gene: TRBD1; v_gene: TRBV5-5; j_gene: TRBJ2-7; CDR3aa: CASSDGQGSSSYEQYF; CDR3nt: TGTGCCAGCAGCGACGGACAGGGGTCTTCCTCCTACGAGCAGTACTTC
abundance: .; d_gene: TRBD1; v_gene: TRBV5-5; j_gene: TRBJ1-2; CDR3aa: CASSAGTDYGYTF; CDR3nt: TGTGCCAGCAGCGCCGGGACAGACTATGGCTACACCTTC
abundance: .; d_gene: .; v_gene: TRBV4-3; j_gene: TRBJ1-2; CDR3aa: CASSQGGGYGYTF; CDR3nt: TGCGCCAGCAGCCAAGGTGGCGGCTATGGCTACACCTTC
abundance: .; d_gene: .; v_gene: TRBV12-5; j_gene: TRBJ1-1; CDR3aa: CASGSRAGRRTEAFF; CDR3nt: TGTGCTAGTGGTAGCCGCGCAGGGAGGAGAACTGAAGCTTTCTTT
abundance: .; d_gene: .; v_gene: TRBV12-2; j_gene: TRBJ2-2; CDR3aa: CAGTGRRLRALNTGELFF; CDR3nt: TGTGCAGGTACCGGGAGGCGACTTCGAGCTTTGAACACCGGGGAGCTGTTTTTT
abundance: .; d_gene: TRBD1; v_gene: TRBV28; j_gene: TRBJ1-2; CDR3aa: CASSLYGGRGLYGYTF; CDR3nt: TGTGCCAGCAGTTTATACGGTGGAAGGGGGCTCTATGGCTACACCTTC
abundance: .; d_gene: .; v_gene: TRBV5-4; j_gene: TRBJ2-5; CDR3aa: CASSPKDSQETQYF; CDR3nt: TGTGCCAGCAGCCCTAAAGACAGTCAAGAGACCCAGTACTTC
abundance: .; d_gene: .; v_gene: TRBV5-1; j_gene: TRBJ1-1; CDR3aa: CASREGLTEAFF; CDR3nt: TGCGCCAGCAGGGAGGGGTTAACTGAAGCTTTCTTT
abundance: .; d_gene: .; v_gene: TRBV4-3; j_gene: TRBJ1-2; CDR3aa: CASSQEALTGHGYTF; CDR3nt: TGCGCCAGCAGCCAAGAGGCACTCACAGGGCATGGCTACACCTTC
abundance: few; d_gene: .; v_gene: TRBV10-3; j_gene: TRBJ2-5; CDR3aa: CAISEPGGQETQYF; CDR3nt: TGTGCCATCAGTGAGCCAGGGGGGCAAGAGACCCAGTACTTC
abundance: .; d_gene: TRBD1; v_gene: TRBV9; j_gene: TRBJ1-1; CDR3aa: CASSVAQGSTEAFF; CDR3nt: TGTGCCAGCAGCGTCGCACAGGGGAGCACTGAAGCTTTCTTT
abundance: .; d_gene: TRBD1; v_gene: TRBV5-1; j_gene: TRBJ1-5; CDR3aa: CASSLWETGGNQPQHF; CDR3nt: TGCGCCAGCAGCTTGTGGGAGACAGGGGGCAATCAGCCCCAGCATTTT
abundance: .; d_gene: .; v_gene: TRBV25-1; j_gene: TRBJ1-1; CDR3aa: CASSGEGGLMNTEAFF; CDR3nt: TGTGCCAGCAGTGGAGAGGGAGGTCTAATGAACACTGAAGCTTTCTTT
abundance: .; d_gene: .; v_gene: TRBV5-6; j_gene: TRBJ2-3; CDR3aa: CASSLAEPGDTQYF; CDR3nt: TGTGCCAGCAGCTTGGCCGAACCGGGAGATACGCAGTATTTT
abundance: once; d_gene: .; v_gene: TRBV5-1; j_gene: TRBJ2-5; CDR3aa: CASSLIPGAGPQETQYF; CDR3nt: TGCGCCAGCAGCTTGATACCGGGAGCTGGTCCCCAAGAGACCCAGTACTTC
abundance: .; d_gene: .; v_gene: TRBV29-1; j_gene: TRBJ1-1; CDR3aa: CSVDRRSGANTEAFF; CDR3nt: TGCAGCGTTGACCGAAGAAGCGGGGCGAACACTGAAGCTTTCTTT
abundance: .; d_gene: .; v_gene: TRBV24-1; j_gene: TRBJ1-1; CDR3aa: CATSDLADEAFF; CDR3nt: TGTGCCACCAGTGACTTGGCGGATGAAGCTTTCTTT
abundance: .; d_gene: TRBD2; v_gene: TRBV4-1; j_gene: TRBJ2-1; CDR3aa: CASSRGLAGVSYNEQFF; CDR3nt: TGCGCCAGCAGCCGCGGACTAGCGGGAGTCTCCTACAATGAGCAGTTCTTC
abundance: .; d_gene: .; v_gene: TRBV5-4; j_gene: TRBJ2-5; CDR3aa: CASSQGQQETQYF; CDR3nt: TGTGCCAGCAGCCAAGGACAGCAAGAGACCCAGTACTTC
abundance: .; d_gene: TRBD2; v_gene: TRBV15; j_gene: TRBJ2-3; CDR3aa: CATSGGGGASDTQYF; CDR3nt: TGTGCCACCAGCGGGGGCGGGGGGGCGTCAGATACGCAGTATTTT
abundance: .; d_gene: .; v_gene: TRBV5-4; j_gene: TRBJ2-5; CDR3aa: CASSLARSQETQYF; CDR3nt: TGTGCCAGCAGCCTGGCCCGTAGTCAAGAGACCCAGTACTTC
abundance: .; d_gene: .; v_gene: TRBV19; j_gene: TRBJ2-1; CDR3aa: CASSIRVSGTSYNEQFF; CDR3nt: TGTGCCAGTAGTATTAGGGTTTCCGGGACTTCCTACAATGAGCAGTTCTTC
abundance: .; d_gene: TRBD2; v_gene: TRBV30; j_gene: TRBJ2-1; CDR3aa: CAWSVVRLAGWNEQFF; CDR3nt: TGTGCCTGGAGTGTAGTTCGGCTAGCGGGATGGAATGAGCAGTTCTTC
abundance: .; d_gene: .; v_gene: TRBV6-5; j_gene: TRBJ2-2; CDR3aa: CASNHPGEPGELFF; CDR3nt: TGTGCCAGCAACCATCCAGGGGAACCCGGGGAGCTGTTTTTT
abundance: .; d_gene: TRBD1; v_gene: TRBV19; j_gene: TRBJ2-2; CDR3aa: CASRPQGYDTGELFF; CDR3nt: TGTGCCAGTAGGCCACAGGGGTACGACACCGGGGAGCTGTTTTTT
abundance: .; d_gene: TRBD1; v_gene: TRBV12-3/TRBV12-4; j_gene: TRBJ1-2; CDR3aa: CASGDRGIYGYTF; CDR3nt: TGTGCCTCTGGAGACAGGGGTATCTATGGCTACACCTTC
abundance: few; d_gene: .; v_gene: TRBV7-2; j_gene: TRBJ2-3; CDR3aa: CASSLERTDTQYF; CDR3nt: TGTGCCAGCAGCTTAGAACGGACAGATACGCAGTATTTT
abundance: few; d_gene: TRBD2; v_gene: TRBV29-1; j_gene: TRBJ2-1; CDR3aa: CSVTSGTFNEQFF; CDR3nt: TGCAGCGTGACTAGCGGGACCTTCAATGAGCAGTTCTTC
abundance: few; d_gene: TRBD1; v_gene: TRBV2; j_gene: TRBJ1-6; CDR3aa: CASSSTYSGTGLNSPLHF; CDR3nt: TGTGCCAGCAGCTCGACCTACTCCGGGACAGGGCTTAATTCACCCCTCCACTTT
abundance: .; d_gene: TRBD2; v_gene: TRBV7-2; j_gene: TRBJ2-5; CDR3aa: CASSSVAGGWETQYF; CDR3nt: TGTGCCAGCAGCTCGGTAGCGGGGGGGTGGGAGACCCAGTACTTC
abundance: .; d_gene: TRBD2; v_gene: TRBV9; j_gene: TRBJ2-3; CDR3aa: CASSVAPSGGLDTQYF; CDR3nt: TGTGCCAGCAGCGTAGCGCCCAGCGGGGGGTTAGATACGCAGTATTTT
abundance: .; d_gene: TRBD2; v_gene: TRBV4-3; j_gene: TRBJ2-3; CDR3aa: CASSQERASGMVQYF; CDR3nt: TGCGCCAGCAGCCAAGAACGGGCTAGCGGTATGGTGCAGTATTTT
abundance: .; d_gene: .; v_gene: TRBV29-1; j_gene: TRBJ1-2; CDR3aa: CSCLGGRRGYGYTF; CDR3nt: TGCAGCTGCCTAGGCGGGCGCCGGGGGTATGGCTACACCTTC
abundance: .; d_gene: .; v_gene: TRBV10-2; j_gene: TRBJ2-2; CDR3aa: CASSEFGGTGELFF; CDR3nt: TGCGCCAGCAGTGAGTTCGGCGGCACCGGGGAGCTGTTTTTT
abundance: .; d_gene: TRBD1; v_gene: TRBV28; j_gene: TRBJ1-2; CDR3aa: CASKLPDRGYTF; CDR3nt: TGTGCCAGCAAATTACCGGACAGGGGGTACACCTTC
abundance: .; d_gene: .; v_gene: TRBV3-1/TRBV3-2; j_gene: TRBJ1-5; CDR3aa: CASSQEVREDQPQHF; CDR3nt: TGTGCCAGCAGCCAAGAGGTCAGGGAGGATCAGCCCCAGCATTTT
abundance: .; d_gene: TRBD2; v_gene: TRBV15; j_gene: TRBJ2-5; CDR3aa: CATRRTSGRADSQTQYF; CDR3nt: TGTGCCACCAGACGGACTAGCGGGAGGGCCGATTCTCAGACCCAGTACTTC
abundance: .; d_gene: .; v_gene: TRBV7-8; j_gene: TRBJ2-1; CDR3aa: CASSLVPESSYNEQFF; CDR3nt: TGTGCCAGCAGCTTAGTCCCGGAGAGCTCCTACAATGAGCAGTTCTTC
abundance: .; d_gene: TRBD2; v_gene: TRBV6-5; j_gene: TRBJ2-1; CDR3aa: CASSPGLAGGREQFF; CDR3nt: TGTGCCAGCAGTCCGGGACTAGCGGGGGGGCGTGAGCAGTTCTTC
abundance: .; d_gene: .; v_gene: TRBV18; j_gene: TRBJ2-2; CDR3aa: CASSPVDLNTGELFF; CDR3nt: TGTGCCAGCTCACCGGTGGACTTGAACACCGGGGAGCTGTTTTTT
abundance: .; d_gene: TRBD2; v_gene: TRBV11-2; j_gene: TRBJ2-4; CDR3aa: CASSLGGWGSGRANIQYF; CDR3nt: TGTGCCAGCAGCTTAGGGGGTTGGGGTAGCGGGAGGGCAAACATTCAGTACTTC
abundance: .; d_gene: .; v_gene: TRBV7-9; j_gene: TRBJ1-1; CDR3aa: CASSPDGGVNTEAFF; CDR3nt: TGTGCCAGCAGCCCCGACGGGGGGGTAAACACTGAAGCTTTCTTT
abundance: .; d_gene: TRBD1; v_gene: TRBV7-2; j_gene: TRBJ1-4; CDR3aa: CASSSGDRGRRKLFF; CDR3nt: TGTGCCAGCAGCTCAGGGGACAGGGGGCGGCGAAAACTGTTTTTT
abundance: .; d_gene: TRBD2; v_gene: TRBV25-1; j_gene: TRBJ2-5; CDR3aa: CASSEAGGSQETQYF; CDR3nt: TGTGCCAGCAGTGAAGCGGGGGGTTCCCAAGAGACCCAGTACTTC
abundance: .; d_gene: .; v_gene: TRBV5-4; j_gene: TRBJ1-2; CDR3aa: CASRTGSGGYGYTF; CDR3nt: TGTGCCAGCAGAACGGGGAGTGGAGGCTATGGCTACACCTTC
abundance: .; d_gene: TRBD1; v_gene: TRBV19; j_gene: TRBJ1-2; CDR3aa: CASSIQGANYGYTF; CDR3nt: TGTGCCAGTAGTATACAGGGGGCTAACTATGGCTACACCTTC
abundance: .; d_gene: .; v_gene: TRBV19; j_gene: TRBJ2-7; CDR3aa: CASSMGHHVSSYEQYF; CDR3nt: TGTGCCAGTAGTATGGGGCACCACGTTAGCTCCTACGAGCAGTACTTC
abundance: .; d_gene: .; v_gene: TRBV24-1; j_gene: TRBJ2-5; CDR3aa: CATSDSGWETQYF; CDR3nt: TGTGCCACCAGTGATTCCGGGTGGGAGACCCAGTACTTC
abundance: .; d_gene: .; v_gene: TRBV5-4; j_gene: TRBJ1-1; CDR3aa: CASSFSVNLRGRSNTEAFF; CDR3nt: TGTGCCAGCAGCTTTTCGGTAAACCTTCGGGGAAGGAGTAACACTGAAGCTTTCTTT
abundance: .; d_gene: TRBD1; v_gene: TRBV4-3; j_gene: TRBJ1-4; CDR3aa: CASSQDGTGNGEKLFF; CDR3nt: TGCGCCAGCAGCCAAGACGGGACAGGGAATGGTGAAAAACTGTTTTTT
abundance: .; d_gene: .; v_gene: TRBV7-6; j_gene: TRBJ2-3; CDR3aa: CASSLDPRAGDTQYF; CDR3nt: TGTGCCAGCAGCTTGGACCCCAGGGCCGGAGATACGCAGTATTTT
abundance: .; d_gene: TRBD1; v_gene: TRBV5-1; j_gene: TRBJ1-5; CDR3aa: CASSSGTGFNQPQHF; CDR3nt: TGCGCCAGCAGCTCCGGGACAGGGTTCAATCAGCCCCAGCATTTT
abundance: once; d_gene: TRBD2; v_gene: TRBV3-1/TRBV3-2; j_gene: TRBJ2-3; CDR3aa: CASSPWTSGGADTQYF; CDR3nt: TGTGCCAGCAGCCCCTGGACTAGCGGGGGCGCAGATACGCAGTATTTT
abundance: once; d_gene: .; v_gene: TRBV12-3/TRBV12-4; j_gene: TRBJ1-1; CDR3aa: CASSLASEGEAFF; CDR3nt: TGTGCCAGCAGTTTAGCCTCCGAGGGTGAAGCTTTCTTT
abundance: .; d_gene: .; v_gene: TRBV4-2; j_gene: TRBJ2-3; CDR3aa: CASSQGGRDTDTQYF; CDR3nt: TGTGCCAGCAGCCAAGGGGGGCGCGACACAGATACGCAGTATTTT